This T cell receptor (beta chain) was sequenced for a study of shared clonotypes between healthy human individuals (dated by TCRdb to 2018 to 2020). Regarding the complete study: Three men and two women, aged 18 to 49 years, made up the cohort. Each donor's leukapheresis produced roughly between roughly 0.9 and 9 billion PBMCs. Different laboratories and diverse techniques were used to prepare libraries and sequence TCR repertoires, to increase sequencing depth and limit assay-specific biases. For each donor, CD4 naive and CD4 memory were each given three plates, CD8 naive was given two plates, and CD8 memory was given one plate. Blood TCR repertoires of four to six healthy adults were deeply sequenced to estimate repertoire size and the extent of clonotype sharing between individuals.

The full study reports these points: Across a handful of donors, about 4.5% of naive CD4, 3.5% of naive CD8, about 2% of memory CD4, and roughly 0.4% of memory CD8 clonotypes were shared. Clonotypes shared by all four sorted-subset donors showed higher generation probabilities than non-shared clonotypes. The small number of donors limited the genetic and exposure-history diversity represented. Sampling was restricted to blood, and TCR repertoires in tissue are likely to differ from TCR repertoires in blood. Pairwise subsampling indicated that sequencing depth was expected to affect the degree of clonotype sharing among donors. Estimated clonotype richness was generally larger for naive than for memory subsets. Rarefaction of sorted-subset datasets indicated incomplete sequencing despite the large sequencing depth.

Based on the germline V gene (reference sequence), the CDR1 and CDR2 sequences are SGHNT and YYREEE. Trimming takes 3 bases off V and 5 bases off J; junction bases not matched to a gene: 6. CDR3 length: 14 amino acids, cysteine to phenylalanine. CDR3 DNA only is kept here, 42 bases in frame from base 1. Worth noting for this clone: Its antigen is not yet known. No much larger clonotype is one base removed from it; base qualities were not supplied.

CD8 naive samples consisted of CD45RO-negative cells that were positively selected for CCR7, yielding a CD45RA+CCR7+ population without TemRA cells. The donors were healthy, HIV-negative adults with no recently reported acute infections or vaccinations. Only Caucasian adults living in Nashville, Tennessee, USA were represented among the donors. Blood was collected by leukapheresis, and PBMCs were isolated by Ficoll-Histopaque density gradient centrifugation and then cryopreserved in liquid nitrogen vapor phase. Analytical flow cytometry was used to check the purity and quantity of every magnetically sorted T cell population. Genomic DNA was isolated from each sorted fraction and quantified by UV absorbance on a Nanodrop 2000c. TCR CDR3 regions were amplified from genomic DNA by multiplex PCR using the deep immunoSEQ assay. For each cell subset, the extracted genomic DNA was distributed evenly across all wells of several immunoSEQ 96-well plates, and each plate served as one replicate. Each replicate PCR for sorted subsets received about 220 ng genomic DNA, equal to about 30,000 T cell genomes. Purified libraries were quantified with a Qubit 3.0 fluorometer, sized on a Bioanalyzer 2100, and re-quantified with the KAPA Library Quantification kit. Every immunoSEQ 96-well plate was sequenced on a separate single-read 150-cycle Illumina NextSeq 550 flow cell. As for how the authors treated the data: Because the immunoSEQ output included only junctional sequences and no quality scores, the filtering could not be the same as the filtering used for full-length reads. Sequences were annotated with PyIR, a Python wrapper for IgBLAST v1.9, and V/J genes and CDR3 were assigned using IMGT germline references. Reads were removed for weak V/J assignments (E-value above 1e-6), missing CDR3, stop codons, out-of-frame junctions, or ambiguous translated residues. V3J clonotypes were defined by identical inferred V gene, J gene, and CDR3 amino acid sequence. To compute the percentage overlap between repertoires, the number of shared unique clonotypes was divided by the size of the smaller repertoire. Richness of each repertoire was evaluated using RTK rarefaction, the Chao1 estimator, and Recon v2.1 estimates of unobserved clonotypes. OLGA was used to compute generation probabilities for all TCRbeta clonotypes that the gDNA method yielded from a handful of donors. In its TCRdb copy, this immuneACCESS table keeps in-frame sequences only and misses some clones. Where compared with another copy, unresolved V genes explain less than half of these, and the others have no known cause. V and J calls and clone size come straight from that table; D and trimming were deduced from the DNA. For this sample there are some 2 million clones; about 95% appear just once. The leading ten clones occupy more than 0.9% of the sample.

The chain uses TRBV5-4 and TRBJ2-7, and TRBD1 aligns with 9 junction nucleotides. The sequence derives from a man in his late teens or twenties in good health. The sample consisted of naive CD8+ T cells sorted from blood. The cell subset or site label for this specimen denotes: CD45RA+CCR7+. The CDR3 protein: CASSYGQGSDEQYF. The sequence in DNA is TGTGCCAGCAGCTACGGACAGGGGAGTGACGAGCAGTACTTC.